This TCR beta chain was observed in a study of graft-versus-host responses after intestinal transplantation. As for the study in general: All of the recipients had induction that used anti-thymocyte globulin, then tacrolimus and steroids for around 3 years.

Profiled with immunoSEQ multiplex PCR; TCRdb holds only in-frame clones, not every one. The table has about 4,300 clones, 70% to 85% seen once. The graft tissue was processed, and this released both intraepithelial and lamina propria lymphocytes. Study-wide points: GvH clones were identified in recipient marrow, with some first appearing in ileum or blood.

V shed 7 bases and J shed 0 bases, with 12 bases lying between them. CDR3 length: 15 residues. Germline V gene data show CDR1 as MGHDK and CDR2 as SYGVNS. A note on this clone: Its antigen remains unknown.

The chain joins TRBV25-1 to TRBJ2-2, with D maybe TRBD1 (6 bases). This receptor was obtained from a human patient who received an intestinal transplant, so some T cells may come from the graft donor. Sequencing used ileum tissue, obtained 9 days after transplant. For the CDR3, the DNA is TGTGCCAGCAAAACAGGGTCTCCGAACACCGGGGAGCTGTTTTTT. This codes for CASKTGSPNTGELFF.